The clone carrying this TCR beta chain was recorded a few times. Antigen unknown. Of the isolated RNA, all was reverse transcribed, and so the sequenced material was expressed TCRB transcripts. This table comes from immunoSEQ multiplex PCR, and its TCRdb copy is limited to in-frame clones, with some not included. Here the sample spans a few hundred thousand clones, approximately 13% being singletons. This record belongs to a study of beta chain features in type 1 diabetes. Study in general: Sorted cells, some 110 million in number, were examined across all samples. Study-level findings and limits: Comparison showed that naive, central memory and Treg TCRB repertoires appeared more similar among patients than among healthy donors.

Looked up from germline, CDR1 is SNHLY and CDR2 is FYNNEI. There are 14 residues in the CDR3. V was cut by 6 bases and J by 1 base, with 11 bases left in between. This receptor was identified in a man younger than 45 in good health. This chain links TRBV2 with TRBJ2-3; possibly TRBD2 for D (6 bases). The sequencing sample was made of naive CD4+ T cells from blood. Written as DNA, the CDR3 is TGTGCCAGCAGCCGAGGAGGGCGCACAGATACGCAGTATTTT. Translating gives CASSRGGRTDTQYF.